The next 29 T cell receptor beta chains were all read from a single sample in a study of T-cell reconstitution after alpha-beta-depleted transplantation in children. Unique molecular identifiers were incorporated into the prepared TCRbeta library. TCRdb used MiXCR to reprocess the PCR reads, holding one entry per CDR3 protein. This sample has 350,000 to 450,000 distinct CDR3 sequences, with about an eighth found just once. Here the sequenced sample was PBMCs, taken from the stem cell graft. All receptors come from a human donor who donated a stem cell graft to a child with Fanconi anemia.

This clonotype was seen more than once but under ten times. CDR3 loop: CASSSYSGSSYNEQFF. CDR3 coding DNA: TGCGCCAGCAGCTCCTATAGCGGGAGCTCCTACAATGAGCAGTTCTTC. J is TRBJ2-1 and V is TRBV5-1; 9 bases map to TRBD2. J was trimmed by 0 bases and V by 3 bases; bases with no gene match: 4. The V gene's germline CDR1 is SGHRS and CDR2 YFSETQ. This CDR3 has 16 amino acids.

This clonotype occurred many times. This CDR3 is CAISDAMSGNTIYF. The CDR3, as DNA: TGTGCCATCAGCGACGCCATGTCTGGAAACACCATATATTTT. V gene TRBV10-3 combines with J gene TRBJ1-3; D ambiguous. The CDR3 contains 14 residues. Germline values: CDR1 ENHRY, CDR2 SYGVKD. Between the trimmed V and J ends, which lost 6 bases and 1 base, there was a span of 10 bases.

The rearrangement links TRBV15 to TRBJ2-1; tentatively, D is TRBD1 or TRBD2 (7 bases each). Germline CDR1 and CDR2: LNHNV and YYDKDF (reference sequence). The V end was cut by 4 bases, the J end by 4 bases, with 23 bases between. The CDR3 spans 18 residues. CDR3 residues: CATSTLTAGGGGYNEQFF. For the CDR3, the DNA is TGTGCCACCAGCACCCTCACGGCAGGGGGAGGGGGTTACAATGAGCAGTTCTTC.

The table lists this clonotype with a few counts. The gene calls are TRBV10-3 and TRBJ2-7, with D possibly matching TRBD1 (6 bases). The CDR3 totals 13 residues. CDR1 ENHRY and CDR2 SYGVKD come from the germline V gene. Trimming pared 5 bases from V and 2 bases from J, leaving 10 bases between. CDR3 sequence: CAISQGTPYEQYV. The CDR3 bases are TGTGCCATCAGTCAGGGGACACCCTACGAGCAGTACGTC.

This clonotype has only a few counts. The chain has TRBV7-9 and TRBJ1-1; no definite D call. Trimming left V 4 bases short and J 3 bases short, with 12 bases between. Germline values: CDR1 SEHNR, CDR2 FQNEAQ (reference sequence). The CDR3 sequence is 14 residues long. The CDR3 loop is CASSSDGIYTEAFF. CDR3 DNA: TGTGCCAGCAGCTCAGATGGGATTTACACTGAAGCTTTCTTT.

In its sample, this clonotype was seen a few times. The chain employs TRBV13 and TRBJ2-1; D might be TRBD1 or TRBD2, each matching 5 bases. The CDR3 sequence is 15 residues long. V lost 5 bases and J lost 5, with 16 bases in between. Germline CDR1 reads PRHDT; CDR2 reads FYEKMQ (reference sequence). The CDR3 DNA reads TGTGCCAGCAGCCTCCCAGGGAGTGTAGACAATGAGCAGTTCTTC. It translates to CASSLPGSVDNEQFF.

The J gene is TRBJ2-3, the V gene TRBV5-1, with 14 bases matching TRBD2. The junction had 10 bases not matched to a gene; V was cut back by 4 bases and J by 3 bases. This CDR3 comprises 18 residues. Germline V gene sequence: CDR1 SGHRS, CDR2 YFSETQ. CDR3 in DNA: TGCGCCAGCAGCCCGGGACTAGCGGGGGAGTACCCAACAGATACGCAGTATTTT. It translates to CASSPGLAGEYPTDTQYF.

The chain carries TRBV5-1 and TRBJ2-1; 11 bases line up with TRBD1. Germline CDR1 reads SGHRS; CDR2 reads YFSETQ. This CDR3 has 16 residues. V lost 0 bases and J lost 3; bases outside the gene matches: 2. The CDR3 loop reads CASSLDGTGGYNEQFF. The CDR3 bases are TGCGCCAGCAGCTTGGATGGGACAGGGGGCTACAATGAGCAGTTCTTC.

This sequence joins TRBV5-5 and TRBJ2-7, with a tentative D call TRBD1 (9 bases). CDR3 length: 15 amino acids. V gave up 2 bases and J gave up 2 bases, with 14 bases separating them. Germline loops: CDR1 SGHKS, CDR2 YYEKEE (reference sequence). The CDR3: CASSFSGTGTYEQYF. For the CDR3, the DNA is TGTGCCAGCAGCTTTAGCGGGACAGGGACCTACGAGCAGTACTTC.

The sample holds a few counts of this clonotype. The chain combines TRBV3-1 with TRBJ2-2; 11 positions agree with TRBD1. J lost 7 bases, V lost 3 bases, and 7 bases had no gene match. Per germline, CDR1 LGHDT and CDR2 YNNKEL (reference sequence). CDR3 length: 16 residues. For the CDR3, the DNA is TGTGCCAGCAGCCAGACCGGGACAGGGGGGATCGGGGAGCTGTTTTTT. Its translation: CASSQTGTGGIGELFF.

This clonotype was counted a few times. The chain combines TRBV5-1 with TRBJ2-3; D may be TRBD1 (6 bases). CDR1 SGHRS and CDR2 YFSETQ come from the germline V gene. The CDR3 has 15 amino acids. V was pared by 5 bases and J by 0 bases, with 13 bases between. CDR3 DNA sequence: TGCGCCAGCAGGGGACAAGGCCGGAGCACAGATACGCAGTATTTT. Protein sequence: CASRGQGRSTDTQYF.

This clonotype was detected ten times or more. The chain joins TRBV27 to TRBJ2-2, with 9 bases matching TRBD1. Trimming cost V 2 bases and J 2 bases; bases outside gene matches: 6. CDR3 length equals 17 residues. Germline loops: CDR1 MNHEY, CDR2 SMNVEV (reference sequence). The CDR3 here is CASSLGPGQGNTGELFF. For the CDR3, the DNA is TGTGCCAGCAGTTTAGGCCCGGGACAGGGTAACACCGGGGAGCTGTTTTTT.

This clonotype was found many times. The chain couples TRBV20-1 to TRBJ1-3; D is ambiguous. The CDR3 has 14 amino acids. Trimming took off 1 base at V and 0 bases at J, with 7 bases between the two ends. Germline CDR1 is DFQATT and CDR2 is SNEGSKA (reference sequence). CDR3 sequence: CSARAASSGNTIYF. DNA of the CDR3: TGCAGTGCTAGAGCCGCGAGCTCTGGAAACACCATATATTTT.

The CDR3 nucleotides read TGTGCCAGCAGCTTTTCAGAGACCTATGGCTACACCTTC. Residues: CASSFSETYGYTF. The gene calls are TRBV11-2 and TRBJ1-2; D ambiguous. The CDR3 contains 13 residues. Looked up from germline, CDR1 is SGHAT and CDR2 is FQNNGV. V was cut by 3 bases and J by 4 bases, with 9 bases left in between.

This clonotype was seen only a few times. The chain links TRBV5-1 to TRBJ1-4; a weak D match, TRBD1 (6 bases). V was trimmed by 4 bases and J by 1 base, leaving 11 bases between them. The germline gives CDR1 SGHRS, CDR2 YFSETQ. The CDR3 has 15 residues. The CDR3 sequence: CASSDPQGTNEKLFF. The CDR3 region has the DNA TGCGCCAGCAGCGATCCACAGGGAACTAATGAAAAACTGTTTTTT.

This clonotype was picked up many times. The chain couples TRBV7-9 to TRBJ2-3; a weak D match, TRBD1 (7 bases). Germline lookup yields CDR1 SEHNR and CDR2 FQNEAQ (reference sequence). This CDR3 spans 14 amino acids. V shed 3 bases and J shed 4 bases, with 11 bases lying between them. In DNA form, the CDR3 reads TGTGCCAGCAGCTTTGGAGGGGGCCCAGATACGCAGTATTTT. This codes for CASSFGGGPDTQYF. Filled out from reference TRBV7-9 and TRBJ2-3, the complete variable domain reads DTGVSQNPRHKITKRGQNVTFRCDPISEHNRLYWYRQTLGQGPEFLTYFQNEAQLEKSRLLSDRFSAERPKGSFSTLEIQRTEQGDSAMYLCASSFGGGPDTQYFGPGTRLTVL.

In this sample, this clonotype turned up a few times. The J gene is TRBJ1-5, the V gene TRBV20-1, with D maybe TRBD1 (6 bases). V lost 3 bases, J lost 1 base, and 22 bases lay in between. The CDR3 is made up of 18 amino acids. Germline V lookup: CDR1 DFQATT, CDR2 SNEGSKA (reference sequence). DNA of the CDR3: TGCAGTGCTAGGTCCGGCAGGGGCCACCTAACAAGCAATCAGCCCCAGCATTTT. Encoded protein: CSARSGRGHLTSNQPQHF.

This clonotype was seen only a few times. The chain combines TRBV11-2 with TRBJ2-1, with a weak D call TRBD1 (6 bases). This CDR3 is 15 amino acids long. V was pared by 5 bases and J by 9 bases, with 20 bases between. Germline-derived CDR1 and CDR2 are SGHAT and FQNNGV. The DNA for the CDR3 is TGTGCCAGCAGCCTCGAGAATACAGGGTTTGGTGAGCAGTTCTTC. Translation gives CASSLENTGFGEQFF.

The gene calls are TRBV12-3 or TRBV12-4 and TRBJ2-5; D gene ambiguous. V was trimmed by 3 bases and J by 3 bases, leaving 5 bases between them. This CDR3 has 12 residues. CDR3 sequence (DNA): TGTGCCAGCAGTTTTTTGAAAGAGACCCAGTACTTC. As protein: CASSFLKETQYF.

The chain's CDR3 is CASSVLAGSYNEQFF. In DNA form, the CDR3 reads TGTGCCAGCAGCGTTCTAGCGGGGTCTTACAATGAGCAGTTCTTC. The V call is TRBV7-2, the J call TRBJ2-1; 9 positions agree with TRBD2. The V and J ends lost 5 bases and 4 bases, in that order; junction bases with no gene match: 6. Germline V CDR1 and CDR2: SGHTA, FQGNSA. This CDR3 is 15 amino acids long. The full variable domain, in which reference TRBV7-2 and TRBJ2-1 provide the parts outside the CDR3, is GAGVSQSPSNKVTEKGKDVELRCDPISGHTALYWYRQSLGQGLEFLIYFQGNSAPDKSGLPSDRFSAERTGGSVSTLTIQRTQQEDSAVYLCASSVLAGSYNEQFFGPGTRLTVL.

V and J are TRBV18 and TRBJ1-1; D is unresolved. CDR3 length: 16 residues. V was trimmed by 4 bases and J by 5 bases, leaving 20 bases between them. CDR1 and CDR2 from the germline V gene are KGHSH and LQKENI. CDR3 coding DNA: TGTGCCAGCTCACTCGTAACCCGGCAGCCGATTACTGAAGCTTTCTTT. Translation: CASSLVTRQPITEAFF.

This clonotype has just a few counts. The chain is built from TRBV19 and TRBJ2-2; D remains unclear. Trimming removed 9 bases from V and 1 base from J, with 9 bases in between. The CDR3 runs to 13 residues. Germline CDR1 and CDR2: LNHDA and SQIVND (reference sequence). CDR3 residues: CASAVLNTGELFF. In DNA form, the CDR3 reads TGTGCCAGCGCCGTCCTGAACACCGGGGAGCTGTTTTTT.

The table lists this clonotype with many counts. V and J are TRBV7-8 and TRBJ2-1; 10 bases agree with TRBD2. This CDR3 spans 18 amino acids. V shed 5 bases and J 1 base; nucleotides not matched to a gene: 11. Germline assignment: CDR1 SGHVS and CDR2 FQNEAQ. The CDR3 sequence: CASSRPLAGGSSYNEQFF. The CDR3 bases are TGTGCCAGCAGCCGCCCTTTAGCGGGGGGCTCTTCCTACAATGAGCAGTTCTTC.

The rearrangement uses TRBV30 and TRBJ2-3, with 15 bases fitting TRBD2. This CDR3 is built from 14 residues. The V and J ends lost 7 bases and 4 bases, in that order; junction bases with no gene match: 3. Germline-derived CDR1 and CDR2 are GTSNPN and SVGIG (reference sequence). CDR3 protein: CALGLAGGADTQYF. Written as DNA, the CDR3 is TGTGCCTTGGGACTAGCGGGGGGCGCAGATACGCAGTATTTT.

The gene calls are TRBV7-8 and TRBJ2-6; D gene ambiguous. CDR1 and CDR2 (germline): SGHVS, FQNEAQ. Trimming shortened V by 5 bases and J by 12 bases, and 14 bases separated the two germline ends. This CDR3 has 13 amino acids. The DNA of the CDR3 is TGTGCCAGCAGCCCCCCTGTCCCGCCCGTCCTGACTTTC. Protein sequence: CASSPPVPPVLTF. The whole variable domain, filled in from reference TRBV7-8 and TRBJ2-6, reads GAGVSQSPRYKVAKRGQDVALRCDPISGHVSLFWYQQALGQGPEFLTYFQNEAQLDKSGLPSDRFFAERPEGSVSTLKIQRTQQEDSAVYLCASSPPVPPVLTFGAGSRLTVL.

The CDR3 here is CASSYGGGSHNEQFF. The CDR3 DNA sequence: TGTGCCAGCAGTTACGGCGGGGGGTCCCACAATGAGCAGTTCTTC. The genes are TRBV6-2 or TRBV6-3 and TRBJ2-1, with 8 bases fitting TRBD2. V was clipped by 2 bases and J by 5 bases; unmatched bases: 5. The CDR3 runs 15 residues. Germline assignment: CDR1 MNHEY and CDR2 SVGEGT.

This clonotype was observed many times. J is TRBJ2-6 and V is TRBV2; D may be TRBD2 (5 bases). The CDR3 length is 15 residues. The ends were cut back, 7 bases at V and 3 bases at J, with 13 bases in the middle. CDR1 and CDR2 from the germline V gene are SNHLY and FYNNEI. CDR3 nucleotide sequence: TGTGCCAGCACTTTCTCTGGAGGTGGGGCCAACGTCCTGACTTTC. It translates to CASTFSGGGANVLTF. Full variable domain (rest looked up from reference TRBV2 and TRBJ2-6): EPEVTQTPSHQVTQMGQEVILRCVPISNHLYFYWYRQILGQKVEFLVSFYNNEISEKSEIFDDQFSVERPDGSNFTLKIRSTKLEDSAMYFCASTFSGGGANVLTFGAGSRLTVL.

This chain links TRBV7-8 with TRBJ1-3; no clear D. Germline CDR1 SGHVS, CDR2 FQNEAQ. V lost 1 base to trimming and J lost 2 bases, with 12 bases between them. The CDR3 is 16 residues long. The CDR3 loop reads CASSLGSTLTGNTIYF. The CDR3 DNA is TGTGCCAGCAGCTTAGGATCGACTCTTACTGGAAACACCATATATTTT.

This clonotype has just a few counts. This chain connects TRBV10-3 to TRBJ2-3, with D maybe TRBD1 (6 bases). The germline V gene has CDR1 ENHRY and CDR2 SYGVKD. This CDR3 is built from 13 residues. V was cut by 6 bases and J by 3 bases, with 10 bases left in between. CDR3 in amino acids: CAIRQGQTDTQYF. DNA for the CDR3: TGTGCCATCAGACAAGGACAGACAGATACGCAGTATTTT.